The entry below gives a single T cell receptor beta chain sequence along with its context. These data belong to a study of cytomegalovirus exposure and HLA in healthy donors. The V and J ends lost 8 bases and 1 base respectively, with 7 bases between them. Germline V gene sequence: CDR1 SNHLY, CDR2 FYNNEI. The CDR3 length is 12 residues. 13 Jbeta primers and 60 Vbeta primers were used for the PCR. Sequencing was performed with immunoSEQ multiplex PCR; in TCRdb, only in-frame clones are kept and a portion is missing. The table shows 160,000 or so clones, with roughly 79% occurring only once. The receptor comes from a man aged 35 to 55 in good health and CMV-seronegative. The chain couples TRBV2 to TRBJ2-3, with a weak D call TRBD1 (5 bases). The sequencing input was PBMCs. CDR3: CASLGGTDTQYF. As DNA, the CDR3 is TGTGCCAGCCTAGGGGGCACAGATACGCAGTATTTT.